The subject of this entry is one T cell receptor (beta chain). In the original workflow: Reference gene primer amplification gave nucleated cell count estimates. The protocol was immunoSEQ multiplex PCR, while the TCRdb copy is restricted to in-frame clones and leaves out a portion. The V and J calls and the clone size are those of that table, but D and trimming were determined from the DNA. The data show 80,000 to 95,000 clones, with approximately 86% seen just once and more than 5.5% held by the top ten. These data come from a study of blood T cell repertoires in COVID-19. Study context: Researchers got acute and convalescent COVID-19 samples from the United States, Italy and Spain. The analysed material was cDNA or gDNA that came from T cells, B-cell-depleted T cells, or PBMCs.

The TCR sequence derives from a man aged 65 to 85 with acute or convalescent COVID-19. The sample was peripheral blood.

This CDR3 reads CSVDPDLNTEAFF. CDR3 nucleotides: TGCAGCGTTGATCCGGACTTGAACACTGAAGCTTTCTTT. The gene calls are TRBV29-1 and TRBJ1-1; no clear D. The CDR3 consists of 13 residues. Looked up from germline, CDR1 is SQVTM and CDR2 is ANQGSEA. V shed 3 bases and J shed 0 bases, with 8 bases lying between them.